The next 21 T cell receptor beta chains were all read from a single sample in a study of T-cell reconstitution after alpha-beta-depleted transplantation in children. Unique molecular identifiers featured in how the TCRbeta library was prepared. TCRdb used MiXCR to reprocess the PCR reads, holding one entry per CDR3 protein. The sample yields around 440,000 distinct CDR3 sequences, more than 9% seen once. Source: PBMCs, taken before TCRalphabeta/CD19-depleted stem cell transplant. These receptors were taken from a child aged 2-15 years with inherited bone marrow failure, due to receive a stem cell transplant.

In its sample, this clonotype was seen a few times. The chain uses TRBV6-2 or TRBV6-3 and TRBJ2-5; the D gene is possibly TRBD2 (5 bases). CDR3 size: 13 residues. Per germline, CDR1 MNHEY and CDR2 SVGEGT. The V end was cut by 2 bases, the J end by 5 bases, with 9 bases between. The CDR3 region has the DNA TGTGCCAGCAGTTACCTGGGGAGCGAGACCCAGTACTTC. Translation gives CASSYLGSETQYF.

In its sample, this clonotype was seen many times. The chain has TRBV12-3 or TRBV12-4 and TRBJ1-1; D remains ambiguous. The CDR3 runs 12 residues. Trimming took 7 bases from V and 7 from J, leaving 13 bases between them. CDR3 DNA sequence: TGTGCCAGCACCGTAGACCTCCTTGAAGCTTTCTTT. This codes for CASTVDLLEAFF.

This clonotype has a count of ten or more. V gene TRBV12-3 or TRBV12-4 combines with J gene TRBJ2-5; 14 positions match TRBD2. The CDR3 loop spans 16 amino acids. The J segment lost 2 bases and the V segment lost 5 bases, leaving 4 bases of the junction unmatched. CDR3 DNA sequence: TGTGCCAGCAGTGCGAGACTAGCGGGGGGGCAAGAGACCCAGTACTTC. Translated, it gives CASSARLAGGQETQYF.

This clonotype has only a few counts. The V call is TRBV6-2 or TRBV6-3, the J call TRBJ2-6; 8 bases are shared with TRBD1. The CDR3 has 14 residues. V was clipped by 2 bases and J by 9 bases; unmatched bases: 3. CDR1 and CDR2 (germline): MNHEY, SVGEGT. The DNA of the CDR3 is TGTGCCAGCAGTTACGGGACAGGCTTCAACGTCCTGACTTTC. Encoded protein: CASSYGTGFNVLTF.

This clonotype was found many times. This rearrangement joins TRBV3-1 to TRBJ1-6; D is unclear. The CDR3 sequence is 13 residues long. Germline V lookup: CDR1 LGHDT, CDR2 YNNKEL (reference sequence). V was trimmed by 4 bases and J by 14 bases, leaving 15 bases between them. The CDR3 loop is CASSLLRDRSLHF. The CDR3 region has the DNA TGTGCCAGCAGCCTACTAAGAGATAGGTCCCTCCACTTT. The whole variable domain, filled in from reference TRBV3-1 and TRBJ1-6, reads DTAVSQTPKYLVTQMGNDKSIKCEQNLGHDTMYWYKQDSKKFLKIMFSYNNKELIINETVPNRFSPKSPDKAHLNLHINSLELGDSAVYFCASSLLRDRSLHFGNGTRLTVT.

Many counts were recorded for this clonotype. The chain carries TRBV7-2 and TRBJ1-5, with D perhaps TRBD1 (5 bases). Germline CDR1 and CDR2: SGHTA and FQGNSA. Trimming took off 2 bases at V and 7 bases at J, with 9 bases between the two ends. The CDR3 sequence is 13 residues long. CDR3 coding DNA: TGTGCCAGCAGCTTAACAGGATTCCAGCCCCAGCATTTT. This translates into CASSLTGFQPQHF.

This clonotype was counted many times. The J gene is TRBJ2-1, the V gene TRBV7-9; D might be TRBD1 (5 bases). Germline CDR1 SEHNR, CDR2 FQNEAQ (reference sequence). The CDR3 extends over 13 amino acids. V was pared by 10 bases and J by 3 bases, with 13 bases between. Here the CDR3 DNA reads TGTGCCACTCGGCAGGGTGACTACAATGAGCAGTTCTTC. Translation: CATRQGDYNEQFF.

This clonotype was counted between two and nine times. The chain has TRBV20-1 and TRBJ2-3; D possibly matches TRBD1 or TRBD2 (5 bases each). With 0 bases removed from V and 4 bases from J, the gap between germline ends came to 17 bases. The CDR3 is 16 residues long. The V gene's germline CDR1 is DFQATT and CDR2 SNEGSKA (reference sequence). CDR3 amino acids: CSARDLGDVSADTQYF. The CDR3 bases are TGCAGTGCTAGAGATCTCGGGGACGTCTCCGCAGATACGCAGTATTTT.

This clonotype has only a few counts. The chain has TRBV12-3 or TRBV12-4 and TRBJ2-1; D may be TRBD1 or TRBD2 (5 bases each). This CDR3 spans 15 amino acids. The V and J ends lost 3 bases and 4 bases respectively, with 13 bases between them. The CDR3: CASSFGGESYNEQFF. The DNA for the CDR3 is TGTGCCAGCAGTTTTGGGGGAGAGAGTTACAATGAGCAGTTCTTC.

Many counts were recorded for this clonotype. The chain carries TRBV5-1 and TRBJ1-4; unclear D gene. Trimming shortened V by 3 bases and J by 7 bases, and 10 bases separated the two germline ends. CDR1 and CDR2 from the germline V gene are SGHRS and YFSETQ. The CDR3 covers 13 residues. The CDR3 reads CASSYGPVEKLFF. The CDR3 DNA sequence: TGCGCCAGCAGCTACGGACCGGTTGAAAAACTGTTTTTT.

The table lists this clonotype with a few counts. V gene TRBV14 combines with J gene TRBJ1-2; 7 bases map to TRBD1. Germline V gene sequence: CDR1 SGHDN, CDR2 FVKESK. The junction had 3 bases not matched to a gene; V was cut back by 1 base and J by 4 bases. This CDR3 is 14 amino acids long. The CDR3 region has the DNA TGTGCCAGCAGCCAAGGGGGACAGCGCTATGGCTACACCTTC. The encoded protein is CASSQGGQRYGYTF. The variable domain in full, with the rest retrieved from reference TRBV14 and TRBJ1-2, is EAGVTQFPSHSVIEKGQTVTLRCDPISGHDNLYWYRRVMGKEIKFLLHFVKESKQDESGMPNNRFLAERTGGTYSTLKVQPAELEDSGVYFCASSQGGQRYGYTFGSGTRLTVV.

This chain joins TRBV7-2 and TRBJ2-7; TRBD1 agrees at 7 bases. This CDR3 region has 15 residues. Germline V gene lookup returns CDR1 SGHTA and CDR2 FQGNSA. After removal of 4 bases from V and 1 base from J, the junction contained 7 bases not matched to a gene. The CDR3 nucleotides are TGTGCCAGCAGCTCGAGACAGGGAACTTCCTACGAGCAGTACTTC. This sequence encodes CASSSRQGTSYEQYF.

Note on this clonotype: This may arise from a read error, as a much more abundant clone is one base away. The CDR3 ends on some other residue instead of the conserved phenylalanine or tryptophan, so this is likely a read error. V usage is TRBV10-3 and J usage is TRBJ2-5; 8 bases line up with TRBD2. This CDR3 comprises 14 residues. V lost 4 bases to trimming and J lost 2 bases; unmatched junction nucleotides: 3. The germline V gene encodes CDR1 ENHRY and CDR2 SYGVKD. The DNA for the CDR3 is TGTGCCATCAGTGCTAGCGGGTTACAAGAGACCCAGTACTTG. Residues: CAISASGLQETQYL.

This clonotype turned up a few times. The J gene is TRBJ1-1, the V gene TRBV11-2; D is uncertain. CDR3 length: 12 amino acids. Trimming left V 2 bases short and J 8 bases short, with 9 bases between. Per germline, CDR1 SGHAT and CDR2 FQNNGV. This CDR3 reads CASSLSPPEAFF. CDR3 DNA sequence: TGTGCCAGCAGCTTAAGTCCCCCAGAAGCTTTCTTT. The whole variable domain, filled in from reference TRBV11-2 and TRBJ1-1, reads EAGVAQSPRYKIIEKRQSVAFWCNPISGHATLYWYQQILGQGPKLLIQFQNNGVVDDSQLPKDRFSAERLKGVDSTLKIQPAKLEDSAVYLCASSLSPPEAFFGQGTRLTVV.

This chain links TRBV30 with TRBJ2-1, with 10 bases identical to TRBD2. Trimming cost V 0 bases and J 7 bases; bases outside gene matches: 9. The CDR3 is 16 amino acids. In germline, CDR1 is GTSNPN, CDR2 SVGIG (reference sequence). As DNA, the CDR3 is TGTGCCTGGAGTGTACTAGCGGGATATCCTCCAAATGAGCAGTTCTTC. Translation gives CAWSVLAGYPPNEQFF.

Comment on this clonotype: A much larger clone is a single base away; this may be a read error. The rearrangement links TRBV2 to TRBJ2-1, with D perhaps matching TRBD1 or TRBD2 (5 bases each). This CDR3 has 15 residues. Germline V lookup: CDR1 SNHLY, CDR2 FYNNEI. V lost 8 bases and J 4 bases, leaving 18 bases between the germline ends. The CDR3 sequence is CASSLGASNYNEQFF. The CDR3 coding sequence is TGTGCCAGCTCGCTCGGGGCTTCTAATTACAATGAGCAGTTCTTC.

This clonotype showed up many times. This chain joins TRBV18 and TRBJ2-5; a possible D gene is TRBD1 (6 bases). The V end was cut by 3 bases, the J end by 1 base, with 9 bases between. This CDR3 is 14 amino acids long. The germline CDR1 and CDR2 sequences are KGHSH and LQKENI. For the CDR3, the DNA is TGTGCCAGCTCACCGATCAGGGGCCAAGAGACCCAGTACTTC. This translates into CASSPIRGQETQYF. The full variable domain, with the rest looked up from reference TRBV18 and TRBJ2-5, is NAGVMQNPRHLVRRRGQEARLRCSPMKGHSHVYWYRQLPEEGLKFMVYLQKENIIDESGMPKERFSAEFPKEGPSILRIQQVVRGDSAAYFCASSPIRGQETQYFGPGTRLLVL.

This clonotype was counted many times. This sequence joins TRBV20-1 and TRBJ1-1, with 10 bases aligning to TRBD1. The CDR3 is 13 amino acids. The germline CDR1 and CDR2 sequences are DFQATT and SNEGSKA (reference sequence). The V gene end was trimmed by 6 bases and the J gene end by 4 bases; junction bases not matched to a gene: 5. CDR3 bases: TGCAGTGCCCCAAGACAGGGGGCCACTGAAGCTTTCTTT. As protein: CSAPRQGATEAFF.

This clonotype was recorded many times. The rearrangement joins TRBV4-3 to TRBJ2-1; 9 bases match TRBD2. J gave up 1 base and V 1 base, and 11 bases lay outside the gene matches. Germline V gene data show CDR1 as LGHNA and CDR2 as YSLEER. The CDR3 is 19 amino acids. In DNA form, the CDR3 reads TGCGCCAGCAGCCAAGTCCTAGTTAGCGGGAGCGGGTCCTACAATGAGCAGTTCTTC. Its translation: CASSQVLVSGSGSYNEQFF.

Ten or more counts support this clonotype. The rearrangement joins TRBV7-2 to TRBJ2-2; no clear D. The CDR3 loop spans 14 amino acids. With 5 bases removed from V and 8 bases from J, the gap between germline ends came to 15 bases. CDR1 and CDR2 (germline): SGHTA, FQGNSA. Written as DNA, the CDR3 is TGTGCCAGCAGCCCTAACTCCGATGTTGGGGAGCTGTTTTTT. This encodes CASSPNSDVGELFF.

There are many counts of this clonotype. This sequence joins TRBV7-9 and TRBJ1-1, with D maybe TRBD1 (5 bases). V lost 5 bases and J lost 7, with 11 bases in between. The CDR3 length is 12 residues. The germline gives CDR1 SEHNR, CDR2 FQNEAQ (reference sequence). CDR3 sequence: CASSQLTVEAFF. Written as DNA, the CDR3 is TGTGCCAGCAGCCAACTGACAGTTGAAGCTTTCTTT. Drawing the rest from reference TRBV7-9 and TRBJ1-1, the complete variable domain is DTGVSQNPRHKITKRGQNVTFRCDPISEHNRLYWYRQTLGQGPEFLTYFQNEAQLEKSRLLSDRFSAERPKGSFSTLEIQRTEQGDSAMYLCASSQLTVEAFFGQGTRLTVV.